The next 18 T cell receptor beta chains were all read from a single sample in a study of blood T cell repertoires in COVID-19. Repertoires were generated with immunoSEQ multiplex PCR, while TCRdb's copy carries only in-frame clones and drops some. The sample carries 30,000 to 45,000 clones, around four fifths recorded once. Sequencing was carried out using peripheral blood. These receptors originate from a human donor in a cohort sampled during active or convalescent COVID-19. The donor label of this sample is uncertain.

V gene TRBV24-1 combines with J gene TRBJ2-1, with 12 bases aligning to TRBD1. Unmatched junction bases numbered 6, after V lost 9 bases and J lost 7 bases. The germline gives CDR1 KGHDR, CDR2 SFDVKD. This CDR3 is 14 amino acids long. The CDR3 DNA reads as TGTGCCACCGAAACGGGACAGGGGGCTAATGAGCAGTTCTTC. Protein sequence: CATETGQGANEQFF.

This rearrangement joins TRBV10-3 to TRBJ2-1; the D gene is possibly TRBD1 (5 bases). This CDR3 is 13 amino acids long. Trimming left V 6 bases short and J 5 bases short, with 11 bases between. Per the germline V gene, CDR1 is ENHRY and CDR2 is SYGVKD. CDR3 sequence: CAISPGINNEQFF. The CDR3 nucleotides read TGTGCCATCAGCCCAGGGATCAACAATGAGCAGTTCTTC.

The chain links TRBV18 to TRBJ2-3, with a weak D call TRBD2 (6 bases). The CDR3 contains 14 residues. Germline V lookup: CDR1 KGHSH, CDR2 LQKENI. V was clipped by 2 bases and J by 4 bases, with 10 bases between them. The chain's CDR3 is CASSPSGRSDTQYF. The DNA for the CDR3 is TGTGCCAGCTCACCATCCGGGAGATCAGATACGCAGTATTTT.

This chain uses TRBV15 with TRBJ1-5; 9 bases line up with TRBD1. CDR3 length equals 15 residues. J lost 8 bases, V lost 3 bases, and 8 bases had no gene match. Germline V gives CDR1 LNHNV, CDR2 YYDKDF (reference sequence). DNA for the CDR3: TGTGCCACCAGCAGTCCACACAGGGGGCGAGAGCCCCAGCATTTT. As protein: CATSSPHRGREPQHF.

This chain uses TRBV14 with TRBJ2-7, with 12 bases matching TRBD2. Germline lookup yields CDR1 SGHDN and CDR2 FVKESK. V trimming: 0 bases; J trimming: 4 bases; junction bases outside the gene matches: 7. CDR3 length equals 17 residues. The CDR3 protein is CASSQDKATSGSYEQYF. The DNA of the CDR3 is TGTGCCAGCAGCCAAGACAAGGCGACTAGCGGGAGTTACGAGCAGTACTTC.

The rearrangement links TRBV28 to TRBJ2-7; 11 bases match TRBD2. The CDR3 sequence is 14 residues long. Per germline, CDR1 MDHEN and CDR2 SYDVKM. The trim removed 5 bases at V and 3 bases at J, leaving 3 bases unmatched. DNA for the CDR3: TGTGCCAGCAGTGCGGGACTAGCGGTCTACGAGCAGTACTTC. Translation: CASSAGLAVYEQYF.

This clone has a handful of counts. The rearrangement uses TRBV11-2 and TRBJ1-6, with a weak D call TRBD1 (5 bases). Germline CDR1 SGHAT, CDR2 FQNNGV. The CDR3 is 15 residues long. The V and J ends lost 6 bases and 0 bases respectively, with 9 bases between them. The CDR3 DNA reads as TGTGCCAGCAGACACAGGAGCTCCTATAATTCACCCCTCCACTTT. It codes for CASRHRSSYNSPLHF.

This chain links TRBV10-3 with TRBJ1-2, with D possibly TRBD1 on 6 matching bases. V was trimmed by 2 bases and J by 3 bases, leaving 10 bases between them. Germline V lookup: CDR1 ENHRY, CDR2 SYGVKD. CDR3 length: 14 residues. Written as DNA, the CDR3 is TGTGCCATCAGTGAGGACTCAGGGGACTATGGCTACACCTTC. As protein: CAISEDSGDYGYTF.

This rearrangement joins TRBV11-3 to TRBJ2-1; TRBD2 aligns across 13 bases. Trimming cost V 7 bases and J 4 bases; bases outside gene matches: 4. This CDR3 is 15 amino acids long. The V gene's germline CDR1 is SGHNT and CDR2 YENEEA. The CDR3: CASKLTSGRYNEQFF. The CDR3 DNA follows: TGTGCCAGCAAACTGACTAGCGGGAGGTACAATGAGCAGTTCTTC. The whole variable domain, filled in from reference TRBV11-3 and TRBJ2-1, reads EAGVVQSPRYKIIEKKQPVAFWCNPISGHNTLYWYLQNLGQGPELLIRYENEEAVDDSQLPKDRFSAERLKGVDSTLKIQPAELGDSAVYLCASKLTSGRYNEQFFGPGTRLTVL.

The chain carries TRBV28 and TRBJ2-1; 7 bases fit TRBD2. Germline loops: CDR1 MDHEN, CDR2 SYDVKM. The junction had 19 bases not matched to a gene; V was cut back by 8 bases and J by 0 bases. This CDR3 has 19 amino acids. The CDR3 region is CASGEWTQRDQSSYNEQFF. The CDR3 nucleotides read TGTGCCAGCGGAGAATGGACCCAGCGGGACCAGAGCTCCTACAATGAGCAGTTCTTC.

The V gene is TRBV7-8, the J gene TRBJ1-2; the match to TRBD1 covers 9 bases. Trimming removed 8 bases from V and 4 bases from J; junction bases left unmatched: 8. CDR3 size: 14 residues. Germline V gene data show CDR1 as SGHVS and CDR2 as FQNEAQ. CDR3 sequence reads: CASGGTGIAYGYTF. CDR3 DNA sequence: TGTGCCAGCGGCGGGACAGGGATCGCCTATGGCTACACCTTC.

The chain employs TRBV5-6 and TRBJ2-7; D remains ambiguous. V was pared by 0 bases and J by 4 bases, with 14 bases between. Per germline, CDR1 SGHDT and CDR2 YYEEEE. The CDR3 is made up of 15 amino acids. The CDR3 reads CASSLGQVFPYEQYF. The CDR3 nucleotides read TGTGCCAGCAGCTTGGGGCAGGTTTTCCCTTACGAGCAGTACTTC.

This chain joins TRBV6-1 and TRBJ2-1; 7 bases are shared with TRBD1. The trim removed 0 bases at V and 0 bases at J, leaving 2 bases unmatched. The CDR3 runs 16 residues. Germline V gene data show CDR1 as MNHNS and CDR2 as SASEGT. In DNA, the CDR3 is TGTGCCAGCAGTGAAGCGTCAGGGGGCTCCTACAATGAGCAGTTCTTC. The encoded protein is CASSEASGGSYNEQFF.

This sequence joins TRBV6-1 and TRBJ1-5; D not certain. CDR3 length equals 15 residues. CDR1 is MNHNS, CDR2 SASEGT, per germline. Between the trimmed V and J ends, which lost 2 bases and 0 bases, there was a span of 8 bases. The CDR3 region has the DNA TGTGCCAGCAGTGAACAGTTCAATAGCAATCAGCCCCAGCATTTT. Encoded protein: CASSEQFNSNQPQHF.

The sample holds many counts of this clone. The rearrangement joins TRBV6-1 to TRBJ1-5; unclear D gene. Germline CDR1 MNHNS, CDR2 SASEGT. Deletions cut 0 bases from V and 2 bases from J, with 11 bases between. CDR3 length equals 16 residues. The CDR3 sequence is CASSEARGFGNQPQHF. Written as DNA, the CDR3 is TGTGCCAGCAGTGAAGCGCGAGGGTTTGGCAATCAGCCCCAGCATTTT.

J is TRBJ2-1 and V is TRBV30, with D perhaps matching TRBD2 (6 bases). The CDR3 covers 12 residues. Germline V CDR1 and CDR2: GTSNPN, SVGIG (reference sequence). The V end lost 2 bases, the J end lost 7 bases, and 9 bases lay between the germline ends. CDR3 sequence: CAWSRGVNEQFF. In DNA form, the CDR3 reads TGTGCCTGGAGTCGCGGGGTTAATGAGCAGTTCTTC. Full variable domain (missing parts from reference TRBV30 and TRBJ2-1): SQTIHQWPATLVQPVGSPLSLECTVEGTSNPNLYWYRQAAGRGLQLLFYSVGIGQISSEVPQNLSASRPQDRQFILSSKKLLLSDSGFYLCAWSRGVNEQFFGPGTRLTVL.

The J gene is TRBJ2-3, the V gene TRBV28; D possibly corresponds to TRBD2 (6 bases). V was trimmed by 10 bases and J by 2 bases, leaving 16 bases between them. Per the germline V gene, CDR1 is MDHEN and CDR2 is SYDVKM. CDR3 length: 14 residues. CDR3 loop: CATQSGSATDTQYF. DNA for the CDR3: TGTGCCACCCAAAGCGGGTCGGCCACAGATACGCAGTATTTT.

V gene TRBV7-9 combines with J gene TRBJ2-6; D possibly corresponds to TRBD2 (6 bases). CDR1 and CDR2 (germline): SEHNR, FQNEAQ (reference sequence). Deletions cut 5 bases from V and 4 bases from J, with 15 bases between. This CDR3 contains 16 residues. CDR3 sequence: CASSPNGAGGANVLTF. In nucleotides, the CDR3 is TGTGCCAGCAGCCCAAACGGGGCGGGGGGGGCCAACGTCCTGACTTTC.